The text below deals with one T cell receptor beta chain. Its recognized antigen is unknown. Base-call qualities are not available, and no considerably larger clone is one nucleotide away. Receptors were amplified or captured by 5' RACE. Sequenced using an Illumina HiSeq 2500. The second PCR ran for roughly 7 to 11 cycles and used a J-beta primer mix along with a sample-barcoded 5' primer. Each TCR beta cDNA molecule received a unique molecular identifier from a template-switch 5' adaptor carrying 12 random nucleotides. Each sample yielded at least 3 million CDR3-containing paired-end reads. First-strand cDNA was synthesized from all RNA with the Mint cDNA synthesis kit, primed by a TRBC-specific oligonucleotide. After uracil-DNA glycosylase treatment, a first 18-cycle PCR used universal primers M1SS and BC2_uni_R on all cDNA. In the source study's methods: For normalization, 1 million high-quality reads were randomly selected from each sample, with every read carrying a distinct molecular identifier. Reads with shared molecular identifiers were discarded instead of being binned into consensus sequences. CDR3 identification, clonotype clustering and error correction used MiTCR with a Q25 quality threshold and the strictest error-elimination algorithm. A nonparametric unseen species model with Euler transformation was used to estimate lower-bound total TCR beta diversity. In TCRdb, the public reads were trimmed at Q25 with fastp and aligned with MiXCR, with productive beta chains retained. Rows matching on CDR3 protein sequence are summarized as one entry with the most common DNA and genes. TCRdb, rather than the study authors, made the V and J calls. Present in this sample are about 1.8 million distinct CDR3 sequences, about 50% of which were seen just once. The ten top clones hold about 2.1% of the sample.

This sample stems from a study of blood T cells in healthy people across ages (dated by TCRdb to between 2014 and 2017). Notes on the research overall: In model experiments, template switching captured roughly one uniquely barcoded TCR beta cDNA molecule for every two T cells. Using deep sequencing normalized with unique cDNA molecular identifiers, the study measured how TCR beta repertoire diversity changes with age. Four age groups were formed from the donors: young (average approximately 15 years), middle-aged (approximately 40), aged (around 62) and long-lived (more than 75). To avoid experimental bias, donors of different ages were distributed randomly across sequencing lanes. Two additional independent replicas of 1 million unique cDNA reads from the same blood draw were analyzed for two donors (one aged 18 to 30 and one aged 80 or older). The full study reports these points: Estimates of total diversity from one million sequenced T cells were regarded as lower bounds and underestimates. Observed TCR beta diversity per million T cells fell roughly linearly with age, and a significant reduction was already apparent by age around 40. Conclusive comparison of naive and antigen-experienced compartments was prevented by the profiling of bulk unsorted PBMCs. Because the CMV infection status of the donors was unknown, age-related changes in expanded clonotypes may potentially have been confounded. Compared with the aged group, the long-lived group had more naive CD4+ T cells, fewer expanded clones and increased TCR diversity, suggesting age selection. A strong correlation was found between observed TCR beta diversity and the percentage of naive T cells measured by flow cytometry.

The donors were roughly 40 Caucasian individuals from Russia, aged roughly 6 to 100 years, who were systemically healthy. Each donor gave approximately 9.3 milliliters of peripheral blood, collected into EDTA-treated Vacutainer tubes. PBMCs were isolated by Ficoll-Paque density-gradient centrifugation, with at least 6 million obtained per sample. Total RNA, at least 6 micrograms per sample, was extracted from PBMCs with Trizol reagent. For every donor, an aliquot of PBMCs went through flow cytometry to measure the percentages of naive CD45RAhigh/CD27high T cells. The germline V gene encodes CDR1 SGHTA and CDR2 FQGNSA. V is cut by 1 base and J by 0 bases, and the space between the germline ends is 19 bases. Inclusive of the bounding cysteine and phenylalanine, the CDR3 is 20 residues long. Only CDR3 DNA remains: 60 bases, in frame from the first base.

The sequence was collected from a woman aged 40 to 49 in good health. The sample consisted of blood. The sequence joins TRBV7-2 to TRBJ1-6; TRBD1 is possibly the D segment (6 matching bases). In nucleotides, the sequence is TGTGCCAGCAGCTTAGGATCGACAGGCCCAACTGCCTCCTATAATTCACCCCTCCACTTT. Its protein reads: CASSLGSTGPTASYNSPLHF.